Below, 10 T cell receptor beta chains from the same sample are listed, as sequenced in a study of blood T cell repertoires in COVID-19. The table came from immunoSEQ multiplex PCR; TCRdb's copy has only in-frame clones and leaves some out. Of approximately 110,000 clones detected, about four fifths appear once; the ten largest clones hold approximately 15%. The material sequenced was peripheral blood. The receptors were sampled from a woman older than 75 with acute or convalescent COVID-19.

CDR3 sequence: CASSPTGQGANYGYTF. As DNA, the CDR3 is TGTGCCAGCAGCCCCACGGGACAGGGGGCGAACTATGGCTACACCTTC. V gene TRBV7-8 combines with J gene TRBJ1-2, with 12 bases lining up with TRBD1. CDR1 is SGHVS, CDR2 FQNEAQ, per germline. The CDR3 loop spans 16 amino acids. After removal of 5 bases from V and 2 bases from J, the junction contained 6 bases not matched to a gene.

This clone was counted only a few times. The chain recombines TRBV29-1 with TRBJ2-1; 8 nucleotides agree with TRBD2. CDR3 length equals 16 residues. The trim removed 3 bases at V and 2 bases at J, leaving 9 bases unmatched. CDR1 SQVTM and CDR2 ANQGSEA come from the germline V gene. The DNA of the CDR3 is TGCAGCGTTGAGGACCCACTAGCGGAAACCTACAATGAGCAGTTCTTC. Translation gives CSVEDPLAETYNEQFF.

V is TRBV5-6 and J is TRBJ2-7; 12 bases agree with TRBD2. The CDR3 totals 16 residues. Germline V gene sequence: CDR1 SGHDT, CDR2 YYEEEE. Trimming cost V 0 bases and J 6 bases; bases outside gene matches: 7. The CDR3 sequence: CASSLALAGGPIEQYV. CDR3 sequence (DNA): TGTGCCAGCAGCTTGGCCCTAGCGGGAGGGCCAATCGAGCAGTACGTC.

This chain connects TRBV6-6 to TRBJ2-7; TRBD1 agrees at 8 bases. The CDR3 length is 13 residues. The ends lost 7 bases at V and 4 bases at J; junction bases unmatched: 6. Germline assignment: CDR1 MNHNY and CDR2 SVGAGI (reference sequence). The CDR3 region has the DNA TGTGCCAGCAATCCAGGGGGCGGATACGAGCAGTACTTC. Residues: CASNPGGGYEQYF.

The chain joins TRBV5-4 to TRBJ2-4; TRBD1 matches 9 bases. The CDR3 runs 13 residues. J lost 7 bases, V lost 4 bases, and 3 bases had no gene match. The V gene's germline CDR1 is SGHNT and CDR2 YYREEE (reference sequence). The CDR3 loop reads CASSPGQGNIQYF. CDR3 DNA sequence: TGTGCCAGCAGCCCCGGACAGGGGAACATTCAGTACTTC.

The rearrangement uses TRBV5-1 and TRBJ2-3; TRBD2 agrees at 9 bases. The CDR3 extends over 16 amino acids. V lost 0 bases and J lost 6; bases outside the gene matches: 8. Per germline, CDR1 SGHRS and CDR2 YFSETQ. The CDR3 region is CASSLVGGRAGDTQYF. The CDR3 bases are TGCGCCAGCAGCTTGGTCGGCGGGAGGGCCGGGGATACGCAGTATTTT.

The V gene is TRBV9, the J gene TRBJ1-4; D gene ambiguous. The germline V gene encodes CDR1 SGDLS and CDR2 YYNGEE. The length of the CDR3 is 14 residues. V was pared by 0 bases and J by 6 bases, with 9 bases between. CDR3 amino acids: CASSVGVNDEKLFF. The CDR3 region has the DNA TGTGCCAGCAGCGTAGGAGTTAATGATGAAAAACTGTTTTTT. Full variable domain (remainder filled in from reference TRBV9 and TRBJ1-4): DSGVTQTPKHLITATGQRVTLRCSPRSGDLSVYWYQQSLDQGLQFLIQYYNGEERAKGNILERFSAQQFPDLHSELNLSSLELGDSALYFCASSVGVNDEKLFFGSGTQLSVL.

This clone was recorded many times. The J gene is TRBJ2-2, the V gene TRBV27; no definite D call. Trimming stripped 6 bases from V and 0 bases from J, with 8 bases between. The CDR3 consists of 14 residues. Germline values: CDR1 MNHEY, CDR2 SMNVEV (reference sequence). The CDR3 DNA follows: TGTGCCAGCAGACTGATAACGAACACCGGGGAGCTGTTTTTT. As protein: CASRLITNTGELFF.

This clone was picked up one time. This chain uses TRBV5-4 with TRBJ1-2, with D possibly being TRBD1 (5 bases). Germline lookup yields CDR1 SGHNT and CDR2 YYREEE (reference sequence). V was clipped by 8 bases and J by 2 bases, with 16 bases between them. The CDR3 has 14 amino acids. The CDR3 DNA follows: TGTGCCAGTGGGACGACGACTAGCAACTATGGCTACACCTTC. Amino acids: CASGTTTSNYGYTF. The variable domain in full, completed from reference TRBV5-4 and TRBJ1-2, reads ETGVTQSPTHLIKTRGQQVTLRCSSQSGHNTVSWYQQALGQGPQFIFQYYREEENGRGNFPPRFSGLQFPNYSSELNVNALELDDSALYLCASGTTTSNYGYTFGSGTRLTVV.

The chain combines TRBV19 with TRBJ2-7, with 8 bases lining up with TRBD1. Germline CDR1 LNHDA, CDR2 SQIVND (reference sequence). The CDR3 totals 15 residues. Trimming cost V 5 bases and J 3 bases; bases outside gene matches: 9. This CDR3 reads CASSFARTGNYEQYF. For the CDR3, the DNA is TGTGCCAGTAGTTTCGCCCGGACAGGGAACTACGAGCAGTACTTC.